In its sample, the clone carrying this TCR beta chain was seen a few times. This specimen belongs to a study of blood T cells in healthy people across ages. V was trimmed by 6 bases and J by 2 bases, leaving 20 bases between them. The CDR3 sequence is 16 residues long. Germline CDR1 is MNHEY and CDR2 is SMNVEV (reference sequence). A second about 7 to 11 cycle PCR used barcoded and J-beta primers. Each CDR3 protein is one row after TCRdb ran MiXCR on the 5' RACE reads. The table has just over 1 million distinct CDR3 sequences, over 35% seen once; the top ten hold approximately 20%. The sample consisted of blood. The chain recombines TRBV27 with TRBJ2-7; D may be TRBD2 (6 bases). The receptor was isolated from a woman aged 60-70 years in good health. The CDR3 DNA follows: TGTGCCAGCAGCCCAATTAATGGCCTAGCGACCTACGAGCAGTACTTC. This sequence encodes CASSPINGLATYEQYF.